This T cell receptor beta chain appears in the sequencing data of a study of identical twins. Of note for this clonotype: Its target is unknown.

From the 5' RACE reads, TCRdb called clonotypes with MiXCR, one entry per CDR3 protein. Of approximately 1.8 million distinct CDR3 sequences listed, around a third are singletons. Overall study findings and caveats: Invariant cells of the MAIT and iNKT types might have partly distorted the zero-insertion analyses.

The CDR3 is 15 amino acids. The germline V gene has CDR1 SGHNT and CDR2 YYREEE (reference sequence). The V segment lost 3 bases and the J segment 4 bases; nucleotides outside the gene matches: 7. The chain carries TRBV5-4 and TRBJ2-1, with 7 positions matching TRBD2. Sequencing was done on a sample of cord blood. This receptor was identified in a newborn girl in good health. In nucleotides, the CDR3 is TGTGCCAGCAGCTACCAAGCGGGGAGGTACAATGAGCAGTTCTTC. Residues: CASSYQAGRYNEQFF.